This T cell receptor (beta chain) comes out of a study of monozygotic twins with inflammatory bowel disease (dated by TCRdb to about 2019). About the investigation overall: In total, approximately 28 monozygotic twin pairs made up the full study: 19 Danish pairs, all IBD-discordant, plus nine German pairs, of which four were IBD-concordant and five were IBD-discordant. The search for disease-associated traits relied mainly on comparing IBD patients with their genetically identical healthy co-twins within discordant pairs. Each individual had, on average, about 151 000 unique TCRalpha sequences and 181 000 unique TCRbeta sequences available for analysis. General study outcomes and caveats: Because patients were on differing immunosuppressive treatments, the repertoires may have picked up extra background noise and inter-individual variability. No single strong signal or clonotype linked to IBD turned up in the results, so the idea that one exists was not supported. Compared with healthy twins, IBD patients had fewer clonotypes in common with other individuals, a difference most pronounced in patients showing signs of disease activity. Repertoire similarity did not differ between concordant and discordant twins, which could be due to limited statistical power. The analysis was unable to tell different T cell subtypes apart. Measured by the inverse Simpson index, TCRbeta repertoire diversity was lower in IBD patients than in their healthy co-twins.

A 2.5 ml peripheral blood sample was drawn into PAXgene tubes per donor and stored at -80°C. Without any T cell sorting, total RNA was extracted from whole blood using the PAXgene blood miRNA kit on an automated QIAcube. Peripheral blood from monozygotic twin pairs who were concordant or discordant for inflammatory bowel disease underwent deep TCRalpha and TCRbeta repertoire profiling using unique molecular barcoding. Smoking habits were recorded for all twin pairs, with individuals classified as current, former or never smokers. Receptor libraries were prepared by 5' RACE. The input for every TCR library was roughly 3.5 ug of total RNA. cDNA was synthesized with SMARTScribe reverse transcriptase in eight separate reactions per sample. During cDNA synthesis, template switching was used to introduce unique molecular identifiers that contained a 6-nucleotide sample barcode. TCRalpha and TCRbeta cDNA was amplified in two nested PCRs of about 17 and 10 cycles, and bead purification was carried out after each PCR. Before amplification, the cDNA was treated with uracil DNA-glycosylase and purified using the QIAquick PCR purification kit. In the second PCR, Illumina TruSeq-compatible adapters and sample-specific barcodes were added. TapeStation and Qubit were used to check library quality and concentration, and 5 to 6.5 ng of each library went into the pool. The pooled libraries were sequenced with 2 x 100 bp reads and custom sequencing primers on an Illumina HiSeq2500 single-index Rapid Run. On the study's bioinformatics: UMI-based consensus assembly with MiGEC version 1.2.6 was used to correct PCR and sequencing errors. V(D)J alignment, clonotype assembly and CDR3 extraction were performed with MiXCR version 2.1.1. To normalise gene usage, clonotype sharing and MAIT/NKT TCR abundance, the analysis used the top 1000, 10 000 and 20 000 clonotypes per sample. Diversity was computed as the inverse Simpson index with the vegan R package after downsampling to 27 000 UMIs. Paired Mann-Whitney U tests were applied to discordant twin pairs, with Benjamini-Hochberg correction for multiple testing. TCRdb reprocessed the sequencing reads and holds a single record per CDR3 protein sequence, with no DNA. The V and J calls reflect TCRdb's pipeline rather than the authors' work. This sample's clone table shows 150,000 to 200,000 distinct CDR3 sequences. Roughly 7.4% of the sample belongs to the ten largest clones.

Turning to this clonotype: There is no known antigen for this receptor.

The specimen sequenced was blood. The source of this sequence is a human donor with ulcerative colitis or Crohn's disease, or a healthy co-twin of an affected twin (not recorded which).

The CDR3: CASSLTGYQETQYF. Rearrangement joined TRBV7-2 to TRBJ2-5. CDR1 is given as SGHTA and CDR2 as FQGNSA, both from the germline V gene. Measured from the cysteine to the phenylalanine, the CDR3 is 14 residues long. There is no recorded DNA. The variable domain in full, with residues beyond the CDR3 obtained from the reference TRBV7-2 and TRBJ2-5 genes, is GAGVSQSPSNKVTEKGKDVELRCDPISGHTALYWYRQSLGQGLEFLIYFQGNSAPDKSGLPSDRFSAERTGGSVSTLTIQRTQQEDSAVYLCASSLTGYQETQYFGPGTRLLVL.